A selection of T cell receptor beta chains follows, all from one sample in a study of CD4 and CD8 cells across lung adenocarcinoma regions. TCRdb called the PCR reads again in MiXCR, with one record for every CDR3 protein. Among 10,000 to 15,000 distinct CDR3 sequences, under 75% were seen once, and the ten largest hold about 34%. Sequences were obtained from CD8+ T cells from the margin of a lung tumor. Receptors were obtained from a female donor with lung adenocarcinoma. The CD4 and CD8 labels of this study may be unreliable. Both conserved end residues are part of each CDR3. A D gene is named only where the DNA matches it firmly. Size tells how often a clone was seen (once, few, many) or the class of an expanded clone, and some rows leave it out.

cdr3_length: 15; j_call: TRBJ1-4; v_call: TRBV6-1; d_call: .; clone_size: once; cdr3_aa: CASRGVTRGGEKLFF; cdr3_nt: TGTGCCAGCAGGGGGGTGACCAGGGGCGGTGAAAAACTGTTTTTT
cdr3_length: 17; j_call: TRBJ2-3; v_call: TRBV6-1; d_call: TRBD1; clone_size: large; cdr3_aa: CASSEREGGSSTDTQYF; cdr3_nt: TGTGCCAGCAGTGAACGGGAAGGGGGCAGCTCCACAGATACGCAGTATTTT
cdr3_length: 11; j_call: TRBJ2-1; v_call: TRBV6-1; d_call: .; clone_size: many; cdr3_aa: CASSEGFEQFF; cdr3_nt: TGTGCCAGCAGTGAAGGGTTTGAGCAGTTCTTC
cdr3_length: 14; j_call: TRBJ1-2; v_call: TRBV6-1; d_call: .; clone_size: many; cdr3_aa: CASTIEEGNYGYTF; cdr3_nt: TGTGCCAGCACCATCGAGGAGGGGAACTATGGCTACACCTTC
cdr3_length: 16; j_call: TRBJ2-7; v_call: TRBV4-1; d_call: TRBD1; clone_size: .; cdr3_aa: CASSQEPGQGSYEQYF; cdr3_nt: TGCGCCAGCAGCCAAGAACCGGGACAGGGCTCCTACGAGCAGTACTTC
cdr3_length: 14; j_call: TRBJ2-5; v_call: TRBV6-5; d_call: TRBD1; clone_size: .; cdr3_aa: CASISQGAGETQYF; cdr3_nt: TGTGCCAGCATTTCACAGGGGGCTGGTGAGACCCAGTACTTC
cdr3_length: 15; j_call: TRBJ2-2; v_call: TRBV27; d_call: .; clone_size: .; cdr3_aa: CASSFGGRGTGELFF; cdr3_nt: TGTGCCAGCAGTTTCGGGGGGCGAGGCACCGGGGAGCTGTTTTTT
cdr3_length: 16; j_call: TRBJ2-4; v_call: TRBV6-1; d_call: TRBD1; clone_size: few; cdr3_aa: CASSPRGLRAKDIQYF; cdr3_nt: TGTGCCAGCAGTCCTAGGGGGCTGCGAGCCAAAGACATTCAGTATTTC
cdr3_length: 14; j_call: TRBJ2-3; v_call: TRBV27; d_call: .; clone_size: few; cdr3_aa: CASSFRLAADTQYF; cdr3_nt: TGTGCCAGCAGTTTTCGCCTAGCTGCAGATACGCAGTATTTT
cdr3_length: 17; j_call: TRBJ2-5; v_call: TRBV11-2; d_call: .; clone_size: .; cdr3_aa: CASSLVFSGGEGETQYF; cdr3_nt: TGTGCCAGCAGCTTAGTTTTTAGTGGCGGGGAAGGCGAGACCCAGTACTTC
cdr3_length: 16; j_call: TRBJ2-4; v_call: TRBV4-1; d_call: .; clone_size: .; cdr3_aa: CASSQGGGGAKDTQYF; cdr3_nt: TGCGCCAGCAGCCAAGGGGGGGGGGGGGCCAAAGATACTCAGTACTTC
cdr3_length: 15; j_call: TRBJ2-2; v_call: TRBV6-1; d_call: .; clone_size: .; cdr3_aa: CASRSTGASTGALYF; cdr3_nt: TGTGCCAGCAGGTCGACGGGTGCGAGCACCGGTGCGCTGTATTTT
cdr3_length: 16; j_call: TRBJ2-1; v_call: TRBV6-1; d_call: .; clone_size: .; cdr3_aa: CASGRDGPSSYNEQFF; cdr3_nt: TGTGCCAGTGGGCGGGACGGGCCCAGCTCCTACAATGAGCAGTTCTTC
cdr3_length: 18; j_call: TRBJ2-3; v_call: TRBV6-2/TRBV6-3; d_call: TRBD2; clone_size: .; cdr3_aa: CASTGGGLGGGGKETQYF; cdr3_nt: TGTGCCAGCACCGGCGGGGGACTAGGGGGGGGGGGCAAAGAGACGCAGTATTTC